This T cell receptor beta chain was retrieved from a study of cytomegalovirus exposure and HLA in healthy donors (dated by TCRdb to 2015 to 2018). Turning to the overall study: According to an earlier analysis of 587 of the donors, about 179 million T cells yielded 117 million unique TCR beta sequences and around 300 Gb of sequence data. Approximately 300 gigabases of sequencing data and around 90 million unique TCR sequences made up an early release that covered around 640 HLA-typed donors. The genetic ancestry cluster associated with self-reported Caucasian donors included around four fifths of the roughly 380 genotyped donors. The study aimed to test whether cataloging public T cell receptors could reveal signatures of past pathogen exposure. The study profiled the T cell repertoires of 550 to 700 subjects by immunosequencing and related them to cytomegalovirus serostatus. Besides the first cohort of around 700 subjects, a separate validation cohort made up of around 120 different subjects was used. The study combined high-throughput TCR immunosequencing, statistical association of individual TCRs with disease status, and machine learning to predict cytomegalovirus infection status. A later analysis re-examined previously published TCR beta repertoires from hundreds of donors and added high-resolution HLA genotyping to investigate patterns of TCR occurrence. In the later analysis, no new phenotypic data were used to find candidate immune exposures; instead, reliance was placed on TCR beta sequences and their occurrence across donors. In an earlier analysis of around 540 of the donors, high-throughput TCR beta sequencing was used to judge whether each TCR beta V gene segment behaved as functional or pseudogenic. Donor age, sex, ethnicity and CMV serostatus were compiled alongside the repertoire data. In a later genetic analysis, genome-wide SNP genotypes for 398 of the 666 donors were used, and that subset was treated as a discovery cohort. Every repertoire in the discovery cohort had been generated on one and the same sequencing platform. Both class I and class II loci were covered by HLA typing, at four-digit resolution. The number of donors typed differed by locus, with roughly 629-640 for A, B, C, DRB1 and DQB1, 522 for DQA1, about 610 for DPA1, and roughly 450 for DPB1. Roughly 5 DR-DQ haplotypes were treated as single units for association and clustering because of strong linkage in the cohort. On average, roughly 240,000 unique TCR beta nucleotide sequences were sequenced per donor among 300 to 500 genotyped donors of the cohort, with roughly 19% of those sequences being non-productive.

As regards this clone: Its antigen target is currently unknown. Base quality data are lacking; no much larger clone is found one base away.

General findings and caveats noted by the study authors: While some public TCRs were present in many individuals, most TCR sequences turned up only very rarely across donors. In vitro tests confirmed that three of the cytomegalovirus-associated TCR beta chains recognize cytomegalovirus antigens. The only immune exposure information available for the cohort was CMV serostatus. The sequencing pipeline was judged likely to have produced a cluster of highly shared sequence variants as a technical artifact. In this cohort, only TCR beta chains were sequenced, and detectable features were limited by the absence of alpha or paired-chain data. V-gene and J-gene trimming of TCR beta chains was associated with a missense DCLRE1C variant in a later genetic analysis, and the association was replicated in an independent cohort. In a later analysis, HLA-associated TCR beta chains showed more clonal expansion and lower generation probabilities than non-associated chains that were equally common. The earlier analysis of nearly 600 of the donors excluded roughly 17 rarely observed V segments, including chromosome 9 orphons, because counts were too low. Broadly in line with IMGT annotations, most TCR beta V segments showed up in productive rearrangements about 87% or about 30% of the time in an earlier analysis of about 500 of the donors. A total of roughly 160 TCR beta chains were listed by the study as associated with cytomegalovirus. A later genetic analysis reported fewer N-insertions in productive TCRs among donors in an Asian-associated ancestry cluster than the roughly 650-donor mean. The authors suggested that the approach could potentially be generalized to other disease states and immunological phenotypes. Presence/absence analyses assumed roughly uniform sequencing depth across donors, an assumption that may not hold. A later analysis found that TCR association rates varied across HLA loci, with DRB1 alleles showing the most associated TCRs and HLA-C alleles the fewest. In a later analysis, several top co-occurrence clusters were reported to appear linked to parvovirus B19, influenza, CMV and Epstein-Barr virus. Because the 87-base-pair reads could not distinguish some IMGT-functional V segments, including TRBV6-2 and TRBV6-3, those segments were excluded. A further reported finding was that TCR beta sequences accurately predicted the HLA-A and HLA-B alleles for most subjects in the first cohort. When HLA alleles, especially DR and DQ, strongly co-occurred, attributing TCR associations to individual alleles was difficult. Linkage disequilibrium might explain the correlated functional status among segregating V segments, but an unknown experimental factor could not be ruled out. A later analysis associated about 16,000 TCR beta sequences with specific HLA alleles at a false discovery rate of 0.05. Because some donors lacked HLA typing at each locus, the association tests relied only on the typed subset. In both the original and validation cohorts, the classifier was reported to diagnose cytomegalovirus status with high specificity and sensitivity. In a later analysis, most CMV-associated TCR beta chains were found to appear HLA-restricted, with HLA associations seemingly driven largely by CMV exposure.

Looking up the germline V gene yields CDR1 SGHTA and CDR2 FQGNSA. The CDR3 starts with the cysteine, ends with the phenylalanine, and has 13 residues. The retained sequence is limited to the CDR3, 39 bases, with the frame set at the first base. For this chain, trimming is 4 bases at the V end and 8 bases at the J end, and the number of junction bases without a gene match is 5. The cohort consisted of some 730 healthy bone marrow donors. At the time of sampling, every cohort member was nominally healthy, though immune exposures that went unrecorded were likely present. The donor tested CMV seropositive, placing the donor among the roughly 300 seropositive members of the cohort. A peripheral blood sample was collected from each donor, and TCR beta sequencing was performed on peripheral blood mononuclear cells. Genomic DNA was extracted from the blood cell samples with the Qiagen DNeasy Blood Extraction Kit.

Libraries were made using the immunoSEQ multiplex PCR assay. A mixture of 60 forward primers for TCR Vbeta segments and 13 reverse primers for TCR Jbeta segments was used in the multiplex PCR. The CDR3 region of rearranged TCR beta genes was amplified from genomic DNA by a multiplex PCR assay. On the Illumina HiSeq System, the amplified TCR beta libraries were sequenced as 87-base-pair reads. The source study handled its data this way. Across the 600 to 700 repertoires, a later analysis counted tens of millions of unique TCR beta chains, about 10 million of which were shared by at least two donors. A nearest-neighbor algorithm error-corrected the raw reads and collapsed the reads into unique sequences, merging closely related sequences to remove PCR and sequencing errors. V, D and J gene segments were assigned by aligning CDR3 sequences to IMGT reference sequences. Each retained sequence needed at least a six-nucleotide match to both a V gene segment and a J gene segment. A rearrangement counted as productive if the CDR3 had no stop codons and remained in frame with V and J, and every other rearrangement counted as non-productive. CDR3 was defined according to IMGT convention as the region running from the second conserved V-encoded cysteine to the conserved J-encoded phenylalanine. Sequences without an unambiguous match to a single V gene segment were excluded from the earlier analysis of about 600 of the donors. In an earlier analysis of some 590 of the donors, a V segment was called functional when productive rearrangements were above 56.7%, and segregating when the standard deviation between donors exceeded 5%. A statistical classification framework was built to diagnose cytomegalovirus status from the catalog of TCR beta chain sequences. In a later analysis, V and J genes were assigned by comparing TCR nucleotide sequences against IMGT/GENE-DB human TR gene sequences. The TCRdist pipeline was used in a later analysis to assign CDR3 sequences and most-parsimonious VDJ recombination scenarios. In a later analysis, each TCR beta chain was defined by its CDR3 amino acid sequence together with its V-gene family, and reads without a unique V-gene family were excluded. As a way to deal with suspected cross-contamination and a sequencing artifact, a later analysis dropped approximately 570 nucleotide sequences that were highly shared and had low generation probability. A later analysis calculated a clonal expansion index for each public chain from normalized within-repertoire ranks of inferred template counts. In a later analysis, generation probabilities were computed using a VDJ recombination model fitted to out-of-frame rearrangements, and the results were checked against IGoR. A later analysis scored TCR-TCR, TCR-HLA and TCR-CMV co-occurrence with hypergeometric tests, applying a repertoire-size bias correction to TCR pairs. In a later analysis, false discovery rates were estimated by permuting HLA or CMV assignments 20 times. In a later analysis, co-occurring TCRs were grouped using DBSCAN, and TCRdist sequence similarity was added for clustering within HLA-allele-positive subsets. Co-occurrence clustering excluded repertoires with fewer than 30,000 or more than 120,000 public chains, plus five with anomalous nucleotide sharing. In TCRdb, the immuneACCESS table is reduced to in-frame sequences with V and J assigned. These tables do not hold every clone; where another copy was compared, an unresolved V gene accounts for under half, and the others remain unexplained. The V and J calls and the clone size are those of that table, but D and trimming were determined from the DNA. The sample table records around 180,000 clones; 70% to 90% of these occur just once. The ten largest clonotypes hold approximately 2% of the sample.

Material: PBMCs. The chain joins TRBV7-2 to TRBJ1-2; 9 bases in the middle match TRBD1. The TCR sequence derives from a woman between 18 and 29 years old in good health and CMV-seropositive. The DNA is TGTGCCAGCAGCTCCTGGACAGGGGAGGGCTACACCTTC. Its protein reads: CASSSWTGEGYTF.